This is a list of T cell receptor beta chains from one sample in a study of cytotoxic CD8 clonotypes in ibrutinib-treated CLL. TCRdb keeps only in-frame clones here, not all; method: immunoSEQ multiplex PCR. The repertoire holds 250,000 to 350,000 clones, with less than 85% as singletons. The specimen was PBMCs, collected at disease progression, from a patient treated with ibrutinib. The receptors originated from a human donor with chronic lymphocytic leukemia. Each CDR3 is given without its conserved first and last residue. The order of the fields is CDR3 length, V gene, D gene, J gene, CDR3 protein. D genes are given only for firm matches.

len: 16
v_gene: TRBV5-1
d_gene: .
j_gene: TRBJ2-3
CDR3aa: ASRAGAYTTFSTDTQY

len: 14
v_gene: TRBV28
d_gene: TRBD2
j_gene: TRBJ2-1
CDR3aa: ASRKQAGVVYNEQF

len: 13
v_gene: TRBV6-6
d_gene: .
j_gene: TRBJ2-3
CDR3aa: ASSNPGRRADTQY

len: 14
v_gene: TRBV6-1
d_gene: TRBD2
j_gene: TRBJ2-4
CDR3aa: ASSERGGIAKNIQY

len: 9
v_gene: TRBV10-3
d_gene: .
j_gene: TRBJ2-7
CDR3aa: AMGEFYEQY

len: 15
v_gene: TRBV11-2
d_gene: TRBD2
j_gene: TRBJ2-1
CDR3aa: ASSLVYRREAIYEQF

len: 12
v_gene: TRBV18
d_gene: TRBD2
j_gene: TRBJ2-7
CDR3aa: ASSPTSGAYEQY

len: 15
v_gene: TRBV19
d_gene: .
j_gene: TRBJ1-1
CDR3aa: ASSLLGPGGADTEAF

len: 16
v_gene: TRBV23-1
d_gene: TRBD1
j_gene: TRBJ1-6
CDR3aa: ASSQFRDRVGCNSPLH

len: 15
v_gene: TRBV14
d_gene: .
j_gene: TRBJ2-1
CDR3aa: ASSQEVRSYSYNEQF

len: 9
v_gene: TRBV6-6
d_gene: .
j_gene: TRBJ2-2
CDR3aa: ASWGPGELF

len: 14
v_gene: TRBV29-1
d_gene: TRBD1
j_gene: TRBJ2-2
CDR3aa: SVEPGQGAVTGELF

len: 15
v_gene: TRBV18
d_gene: TRBD1
j_gene: TRBJ1-1
CDR3aa: ASSLSGQGLMNTEAF

len: 12
v_gene: TRBV7-9
d_gene: .
j_gene: TRBJ2-7
CDR3aa: ASSLLRGTYEQY

len: 11
v_gene: TRBV12-5
d_gene: .
j_gene: TRBJ1-3
CDR3aa: ASGRGSGNTIY

len: 15
v_gene: TRBV10-3
d_gene: TRBD2
j_gene: TRBJ2-1
CDR3aa: AISASSGLAGDNEQF

len: 10
v_gene: TRBV4-3
d_gene: .
j_gene: TRBJ2-1
CDR3aa: ASSQAGHEQF

len: 9
v_gene: TRBV2
d_gene: .
j_gene: TRBJ2-7
CDR3aa: ASSEGYEQY

len: 13
v_gene: TRBV19
d_gene: .
j_gene: TRBJ2-7
CDR3aa: ASSIDWVRGGEQY

len: 14
v_gene: TRBV4-3
d_gene: TRBD1
j_gene: TRBJ1-2
CDR3aa: ASSQMDRRANYGYT

len: 12
v_gene: TRBV9
d_gene: .
j_gene: TRBJ2-7
CDR3aa: ASSVGGNTYEQY

len: 13
v_gene: TRBV2
d_gene: .
j_gene: TRBJ2-5
CDR3aa: ASSEVGTAPETQY

len: 13
v_gene: TRBV9
d_gene: .
j_gene: TRBJ2-3
CDR3aa: ASSSSGGATDTQY

len: 13
v_gene: TRBV5-1
d_gene: TRBD1
j_gene: TRBJ2-7
CDR3aa: ASSLRGTGADEQY

len: 14
v_gene: TRBV23-1
d_gene: .
j_gene: TRBJ2-3
CDR3aa: ASPGGFDEFTDTQY

len: 16
v_gene: TRBV7-3
d_gene: TRBD2
j_gene: TRBJ2-1
CDR3aa: ASSLRLGLAGENNEQF

len: 13
v_gene: TRBV7-9
d_gene: .
j_gene: TRBJ2-5
CDR3aa: ASSSAPSHQETQY

len: 14
v_gene: TRBV28
d_gene: .
j_gene: TRBJ1-4
CDR3aa: ASSSPVGGGGEKLF

len: 12
v_gene: TRBV4-1
d_gene: .
j_gene: TRBJ1-3
CDR3aa: ASSPGVTGDTIY

len: 13
v_gene: TRBV4-1
d_gene: .
j_gene: TRBJ1-1
CDR3aa: ASSQVGGPNTEAF

len: 14
v_gene: TRBV11-2
d_gene: TRBD2
j_gene: TRBJ2-7
CDR3aa: ASSRGSSGWTYEQY

len: 12
v_gene: TRBV6-5
d_gene: TRBD1
j_gene: TRBJ1-2
CDR3aa: ASSYRGQHYGYT

len: 12
v_gene: TRBV4-3
d_gene: .
j_gene: TRBJ1-4
CDR3aa: ASSHRGDGRKLF

len: 12
v_gene: TRBV18
d_gene: .
j_gene: TRBJ1-1
CDR3aa: ASSPGWGNTEAF

len: 11
v_gene: TRBV4-3
d_gene: .
j_gene: TRBJ2-7
CDR3aa: ASSRRRGYEQY

len: 14
v_gene: TRBV11-2
d_gene: .
j_gene: TRBJ2-7
CDR3aa: ASSPGGASSHYEQY

len: 12
v_gene: TRBV28
d_gene: .
j_gene: TRBJ1-5
CDR3aa: ASSLSGINQPQH

len: 13
v_gene: TRBV4-1
d_gene: TRBD1
j_gene: TRBJ1-4
CDR3aa: ASSPPGTGWEKLF

len: 12
v_gene: TRBV7-6
d_gene: .
j_gene: TRBJ1-1
CDR3aa: ASSKEGGDTEAF

len: 14
v_gene: TRBV7-2
d_gene: TRBD1
j_gene: TRBJ1-1
CDR3aa: ASSLAGTGVNTEAF

len: 11
v_gene: TRBV27
d_gene: .
j_gene: TRBJ2-2
CDR3aa: ASSFISIGELF